What follows is one T cell receptor (beta chain) and its context. Its antigen is as yet unknown. V was clipped by 0 bases and J by 3 bases, with 6 bases between them. Germline CDR1 SGHKS, CDR2 YYEKEE (reference sequence). The CDR3 loop spans 14 amino acids. This sample is drawn from a study of shared clonotypes between healthy human individuals. Study findings and constraints: Clonotype sharing levels among donors were expected to vary with sequencing depth. Sequencing of the sorted subsets was shown by rarefaction to be incomplete despite large depth. Lower generation probabilities were found for non-shared clonotypes than for those shared by all four donors.

The authors loaded around 200 ng DNA, tens of thousands of T cell genomes, into sorted-subset replicate PCRs. Repertoires were generated with immunoSEQ multiplex PCR, while TCRdb's copy carries only in-frame clones and drops some. Of millions of clones in the sample, roughly 92% are singletons; the top ten hold around 0.14%. The chain has TRBV5-5 and TRBJ2-2, with D possibly TRBD1 on 5 matching bases. The TCR originated in a man between 18 and 29 years old in good health. Sequencing was performed on naive CD4+ T cells sorted from blood. Subset indicated: CD45RA+ positively selected. The CDR3 loop is CASSLATDTGELFF. In DNA, the CDR3 is TGTGCCAGCAGCTTGGCGACAGACACCGGGGAGCTGTTTTTT.